This T cell receptor (beta chain) was sequenced in a study of blood T cell repertoires in COVID-19 (dated by TCRdb to the early 2020s). At the level of the whole study: The collaborator samples originated in the United States, Italy and Spain and spanned the acute and convalescent phases of COVID-19. The material from the prospective study consisted of cDNA or gDNA derived from T cells, B-cell-depleted T cells, or PBMCs. Deeply sampled blood TCRbeta repertoires from subjects exposed to, actively infected with, or recovered from COVID-19 were included in the dataset. The repertoires were released in a freely available public database intended as a resource for research on the immune response to SARS-CoV-2. The samples were drawn from the first 160 participants of the ongoing ImmuneRACE study and from 1,254 subjects provided by 6 global collaborators. The sample metadata nearly always contained a de-identified subject ID, COVID-19 status, age in years and sex. HLA class I and class II types, where available, came from metadata supplied by the sample provider rather than from assay-based typing.

Whole blood was collected in K2EDTA tubes by collaborating institutions according to the institutions' own protocols. Collaborator samples were shipped for TCRbeta analysis as frozen whole blood, isolated PBMCs, or DNA extracted from either sample type. In regard to this clone: No antigen is known for it. No base qualities exist here, and no much larger clone lies one base off it.

On the study overall, not on this receptor specifically: How much clinical and demographic metadata was included differed by source and by participant, and the metadata was provided uncurated.

From the cysteine through the phenylalanine, the CDR3 covers 14 amino acids. The only DNA kept is the CDR3, 42 bases in frame from the first base. Trimming at the junction amounts to 4 bases on V and 8 bases on J, and the germline ends lie 14 bases apart. The germline V gene specifies MGHDK as CDR1 and SYGVNS as CDR2. TCRbeta CDR3 regions were amplified from genomic DNA by means of the immunoSEQ Assay, a bias-controlled multiplex PCR. The paper's processing steps were these. Nucleated cell counts per sample were estimated from amplification of reference gene primers within the assay. Sequence reads were collapsed and filtered to measure the absolute abundance of every unique TCRbeta CDR3 rearrangement. For each sample, productive Simpson clonality was calculated as the square root of Simpson's diversity index over productive rearrangements. Sourced from immuneACCESS, this table was stored by TCRdb with only in-frame sequences that have V and J called. A share of the clones is absent; for the studies checked, an unresolved V gene accounts for under half, and the remainder has no known explanation. Clone size and the V and J calls come from that table; the DNA yielded D and trimming. The sample yields 260,000 or so clones; roughly 90% were counted once. About 9.8% of the sample belongs to the ten largest clones.

Sequencing was carried out using peripheral blood. The TCR comes from a man aged 18-30 years with active or convalescent COVID-19. The receptor chain draws on TRBV25-1 and TRBJ1-4, and perhaps TRBD1 as D gene, on 5 matching bases. The CDR3 has the sequence CASSAAGTLEKLFF. The DNA sequence is given as TGTGCCAGCAGTGCCGCCGGGACTCTAGAAAAACTGTTTTTT.